This T cell receptor beta chain was identified in a study of tumor and adjacent non-tumor tissue in lung cancer. Looking at the study overall: Patients were aged about 30 to 76, 9 to 10 men and roughly 5 women, stage I to III.

A modified ARM-PCR protocol with three rounds of nested PCR amplified TCRbeta. TCRdb re-derived calls from the multiplex PCR reads in MiXCR, one entry per CDR3 protein. The sample has approximately 120,000 distinct CDR3 sequences, around 57% seen once; the top ten hold 15% to 20%. No cell sorting was done before RNA was extracted from the tissue. This non-tumor lung sample came from over 3 cm beyond the tumor edge. From germline, CDR1 is SGHNT and CDR2 YENEEA. CDR3 size: 15 residues. The chain uses TRBV11-3 and TRBJ2-7, with TRBD2 identical over 9 bases. Input material: distant non-tumor lung tissue. The sequence was obtained from a man aged 55 to 69 with non-small cell lung cancer. In DNA form, the CDR3 reads TGTGTCAGTACGAGGGATAGCGGGAGCTCCTACGAGCAGTACTTC. Translating gives CVSTRDSGSSYEQYF.